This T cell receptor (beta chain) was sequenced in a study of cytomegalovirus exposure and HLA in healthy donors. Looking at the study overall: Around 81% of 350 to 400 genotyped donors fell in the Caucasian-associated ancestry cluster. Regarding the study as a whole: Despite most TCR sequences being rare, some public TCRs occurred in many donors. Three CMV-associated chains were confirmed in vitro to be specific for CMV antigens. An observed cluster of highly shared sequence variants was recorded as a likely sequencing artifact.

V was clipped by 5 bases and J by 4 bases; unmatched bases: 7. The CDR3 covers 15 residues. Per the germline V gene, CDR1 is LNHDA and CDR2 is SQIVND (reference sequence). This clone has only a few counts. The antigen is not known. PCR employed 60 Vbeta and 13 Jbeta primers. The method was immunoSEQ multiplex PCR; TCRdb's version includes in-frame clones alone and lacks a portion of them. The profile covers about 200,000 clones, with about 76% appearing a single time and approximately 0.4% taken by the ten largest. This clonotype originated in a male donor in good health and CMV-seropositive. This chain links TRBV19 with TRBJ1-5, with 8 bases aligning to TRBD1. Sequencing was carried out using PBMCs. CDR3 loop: CASSGDRPSNQPQHF. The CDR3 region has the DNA TGTGCCAGTAGTGGGGACAGGCCTTCTAATCAGCCCCAGCATTTT.